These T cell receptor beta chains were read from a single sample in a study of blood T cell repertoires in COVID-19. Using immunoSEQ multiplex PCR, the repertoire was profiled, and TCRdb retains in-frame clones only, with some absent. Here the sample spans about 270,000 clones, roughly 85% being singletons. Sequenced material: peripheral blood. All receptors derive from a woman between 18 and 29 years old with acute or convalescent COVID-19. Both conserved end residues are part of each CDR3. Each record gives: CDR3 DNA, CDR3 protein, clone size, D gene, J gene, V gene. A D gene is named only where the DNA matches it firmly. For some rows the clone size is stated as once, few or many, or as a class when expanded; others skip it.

CDR3nt: TGTGCCAGCAGGCACACTAGCGGGTGGGACAATGAGCAGTTCTTC
CDR3aa: CASRHTSGWDNEQFF
abundance: NA
d_gene: TRBD2
j_gene: TRBJ2-1
v_gene: TRBV3-1/TRBV3-2

CDR3nt: TGCGCCAGCAGCTTGTCGCAGGGGACGAGGGGCACTGAAGCTTTCTTT
CDR3aa: CASSLSQGTRGTEAFF
abundance: NA
d_gene: NA
j_gene: TRBJ1-1
v_gene: TRBV5-1

CDR3nt: TGTGCCAGCAGCTTGTCGGGTCCAGGGGGCTATGGCTACACCTTC
CDR3aa: CASSLSGPGGYGYTF
abundance: NA
d_gene: TRBD1
j_gene: TRBJ1-2
v_gene: TRBV5-8

CDR3nt: TGTGCCAGCAGCCAAGGGAGCGGGAGTTACAATGAGCAGTTCTTC
CDR3aa: CASSQGSGSYNEQFF
abundance: NA
d_gene: TRBD2
j_gene: TRBJ2-1
v_gene: TRBV3-1/TRBV3-2

CDR3nt: TGTGCCAGCAGTCTAATAGCGGGAGCATGGAATGAGCAGTTCTTC
CDR3aa: CASSLIAGAWNEQFF
abundance: NA
d_gene: TRBD2
j_gene: TRBJ2-1
v_gene: TRBV6-5

CDR3nt: TGTGCCAGCAGGAACAGGGGGCATCAGCCCCAGCATTTT
CDR3aa: CASRNRGHQPQHF
abundance: NA
d_gene: TRBD1
j_gene: TRBJ1-5
v_gene: TRBV12-3/TRBV12-4

CDR3nt: TGTGCCAGTAGTATGGTCATCTATAGCAATCAGCCCCAGCATTTT
CDR3aa: CASSMVIYSNQPQHF
abundance: NA
d_gene: NA
j_gene: TRBJ1-5
v_gene: TRBV19

CDR3nt: TGTGCCAGCACCTTGGCGGGAGGGCCTCTCGAGCAGTTCTTC
CDR3aa: CASTLAGGPLEQFF
abundance: NA
d_gene: TRBD2
j_gene: TRBJ2-1
v_gene: TRBV6-6

CDR3nt: TGTGCCACCAGTGATCACGGTGCGCAGTTCTTC
CDR3aa: CATSDHGAQFF
abundance: few
d_gene: NA
j_gene: TRBJ2-1
v_gene: TRBV24-1

CDR3nt: TGTGCCAGCAGACTAGGACAGGGGGCAACAGATACGCAGTATTTT
CDR3aa: CASRLGQGATDTQYF
abundance: once
d_gene: TRBD1
j_gene: TRBJ2-3
v_gene: TRBV6-5

CDR3nt: TGTGCCTGGGGTCCGGGGGGACTAGCGGGTATCACCGGGGAGCTGTTTTTT
CDR3aa: CAWGPGGLAGITGELFF
abundance: NA
d_gene: TRBD2
j_gene: TRBJ2-2
v_gene: TRBV30

CDR3nt: TGTGCCAGCAGCTATTGGACAGGGCTTTACGAGCAGTACTTC
CDR3aa: CASSYWTGLYEQYF
abundance: NA
d_gene: TRBD1
j_gene: TRBJ2-7
v_gene: TRBV5-5

CDR3nt: TGCGCCAGCAGCCCTATGTACCCGAATGAAAAACTGTTTTTT
CDR3aa: CASSPMYPNEKLFF
abundance: NA
d_gene: NA
j_gene: TRBJ1-4
v_gene: TRBV4-3

CDR3nt: TGTGCCACCAGTGACCGGTCCGGGGAGAACTACGAGCAGTACTTC
CDR3aa: CATSDRSGENYEQYF
abundance: NA
d_gene: NA
j_gene: TRBJ2-7
v_gene: TRBV24-1

CDR3nt: TGTGCCAGCAGTTACTCGTACGGGGGGCTAGCTTTCTTT
CDR3aa: CASSYSYGGLAFF
abundance: NA
d_gene: NA
j_gene: TRBJ1-1
v_gene: TRBV6-2/TRBV6-3

CDR3nt: TGTGCCAGCAGCGTAGCTGGGGCAGGCGCCTCTGGAAACACCATATATTTT
CDR3aa: CASSVAGAGASGNTIYF
abundance: NA
d_gene: NA
j_gene: TRBJ1-3
v_gene: TRBV9

CDR3nt: TGTGCCAGCAGCTTAGTGGGCAGGGCAGCGTACTTC
CDR3aa: CASSLVGRAAYF
abundance: NA
d_gene: NA
j_gene: TRBJ2-7
v_gene: TRBV7-9

CDR3nt: TGCGCCAGCAGTAGACTAGCGGGAGGGCTGAGAACCGGGGAGCTGTTTTTT
CDR3aa: CASSRLAGGLRTGELFF
abundance: once
d_gene: TRBD2
j_gene: TRBJ2-2
v_gene: TRBV10-1

CDR3nt: TGTGCCAGCAGGCGGGGACTAGGGGAGACCCAGTACTTC
CDR3aa: CASRRGLGETQYF
abundance: NA
d_gene: TRBD2
j_gene: TRBJ2-5
v_gene: TRBV12-3/TRBV12-4

CDR3nt: TGTGCCAGTAGTACCCGACAGCCTAGCACAGATACGCAGTATTTT
CDR3aa: CASSTRQPSTDTQYF
abundance: NA
d_gene: NA
j_gene: TRBJ2-3
v_gene: TRBV19

CDR3nt: TGCGCCAGCAGCCGCGGGCTAGAATCCTACGAGCAGTACTTC
CDR3aa: CASSRGLESYEQYF
abundance: NA
d_gene: NA
j_gene: TRBJ2-7
v_gene: TRBV4-3

CDR3nt: TGTGCCACCAGTGACCCCTCCCGGACAGGGGGAAACACCGGGGAGCTGTTTTTT
CDR3aa: CATSDPSRTGGNTGELFF
abundance: NA
d_gene: TRBD1
j_gene: TRBJ2-2
v_gene: TRBV24-1

CDR3nt: TGTGCCAGCAGCTTTTCGGGCGGGGAGCTGTTTTTT
CDR3aa: CASSFSGGELFF
abundance: NA
d_gene: NA
j_gene: TRBJ2-2
v_gene: TRBV5-4

CDR3nt: TGTGCCAGCAACACCTGGGCGGGGGCTGGAAACACCATATATTTT
CDR3aa: CASNTWAGAGNTIYF
abundance: many
d_gene: NA
j_gene: TRBJ1-3
v_gene: TRBV7-2

CDR3nt: TGTGCCGGCAGTTTACGCAGTTCAGTTAAGAACACTGAAGCTTTCTTT
CDR3aa: CAGSLRSSVKNTEAFF
abundance: NA
d_gene: NA
j_gene: TRBJ1-1
v_gene: TRBV28

CDR3nt: TGTGCCAGTAGTGTATACCAGGCAAAGGGGAATTCACCCCTCCACTTT
CDR3aa: CASSVYQAKGNSPLHF
abundance: few
d_gene: NA
j_gene: TRBJ1-6
v_gene: TRBV19

CDR3nt: TGTGCCAGCTCACCCCCGACATATTTGGGCGAGAATCACTACGAGCAGTACTTC
CDR3aa: CASSPPTYLGENHYEQYF
abundance: NA
d_gene: NA
j_gene: TRBJ2-7
v_gene: TRBV18

CDR3nt: TGCGCCAGCAGCCAAGAAGGAGGCGGGAGGGGCCTCACAGATACGCAGTATTTT
CDR3aa: CASSQEGGGRGLTDTQYF
abundance: NA
d_gene: TRBD2
j_gene: TRBJ2-3
v_gene: TRBV4-3

CDR3nt: TGTGCCAGCTCACCGGGACAGAATGAAAAACTGTTTTTT
CDR3aa: CASSPGQNEKLFF
abundance: once
d_gene: TRBD1
j_gene: TRBJ1-4
v_gene: TRBV18

CDR3nt: TGTGCCAGCAGCTTGTTAGCGGGACTCGGTAACGAGCAGTACTTC
CDR3aa: CASSLLAGLGNEQYF
abundance: NA
d_gene: TRBD2
j_gene: TRBJ2-7
v_gene: TRBV5-6

CDR3nt: TGTGCCAGCAGTCCCGGGACAGGGAACACTGAAGCTTTCTTT
CDR3aa: CASSPGTGNTEAFF
abundance: NA
d_gene: TRBD1
j_gene: TRBJ1-1
v_gene: TRBV27

CDR3nt: TGTGCCTGGAGTTGGGGGGTGGGGAACACTGAAGCTTTCTTT
CDR3aa: CAWSWGVGNTEAFF
abundance: few
d_gene: NA
j_gene: TRBJ1-1
v_gene: TRBV30

CDR3nt: TGTGCCACCACAAACAGGGGCGGGCCCCAGCATTTT
CDR3aa: CATTNRGGPQHF
abundance: NA
d_gene: TRBD1
j_gene: TRBJ1-5
v_gene: TRBV15

CDR3nt: TGTGCCAGCAGTTCCAACATATACGAGCAGTACTTC
CDR3aa: CASSSNIYEQYF
abundance: NA
d_gene: NA
j_gene: TRBJ2-7
v_gene: TRBV27

CDR3nt: TGCGCCAGCAGCTTGGCGGTCGGGGGGATCAAGGGGATGAACACTGAAGCTTTCTTT
CDR3aa: CASSLAVGGIKGMNTEAFF
abundance: NA
d_gene: NA
j_gene: TRBJ1-1
v_gene: TRBV5-1

CDR3nt: TGTGCCAGCAGCCCGGGGACAGGGGATACGCAGTATTTT
CDR3aa: CASSPGTGDTQYF
abundance: NA
d_gene: TRBD1
j_gene: TRBJ2-3
v_gene: TRBV9

CDR3nt: TGTGCCAGCAGCCGGACTAGCGGGAGGATATCCTACAATGAGCAGTTCTTC
CDR3aa: CASSRTSGRISYNEQFF
abundance: many
d_gene: TRBD2
j_gene: TRBJ2-1
v_gene: TRBV5-6

CDR3nt: TGCGCCAGCAGCTTGATTAGCGGGAGGGCAAGAGATACGCAGTATTTT
CDR3aa: CASSLISGRARDTQYF
abundance: once
d_gene: TRBD2
j_gene: TRBJ2-3
v_gene: TRBV5-1

CDR3nt: TGTGCCAGCAGCTTAGCGGGGGCTGAGGCCCTCTATGGCTACACCTTC
CDR3aa: CASSLAGAEALYGYTF
abundance: NA
d_gene: NA
j_gene: TRBJ1-2
v_gene: TRBV7-9

CDR3nt: TGCGCCAGCAGCGGGACTAGCTATGAGCAGTTCTTC
CDR3aa: CASSGTSYEQFF
abundance: few
d_gene: TRBD2
j_gene: TRBJ2-1
v_gene: TRBV5-1

CDR3nt: TGTGCCAGCAGCTTGTTCTTAGGTAGGGGGACAACTCTTCGCTATGGCTACACCTTC
CDR3aa: CASSLFLGRGTTLRYGYTF
abundance: NA
d_gene: NA
j_gene: TRBJ1-2
v_gene: TRBV5-8

CDR3nt: TGTGCCAGTACGAAGGGGACTAGCGGGAGGAATACGCAGTATTTT
CDR3aa: CASTKGTSGRNTQYF
abundance: NA
d_gene: TRBD2
j_gene: TRBJ2-3
v_gene: TRBV19

CDR3nt: TGTGCCAGCAGTTACTCGATGGGACGGAGGGAAAACACCATATATTTT
CDR3aa: CASSYSMGRRENTIYF
abundance: NA
d_gene: NA
j_gene: TRBJ1-3
v_gene: TRBV6-5

CDR3nt: TGTGCCAGCAGTTACTCGCTAGCCACAGATACGCAGTATTTT
CDR3aa: CASSYSLATDTQYF
abundance: NA
d_gene: NA
j_gene: TRBJ2-3
v_gene: TRBV6-2/TRBV6-3

CDR3nt: TGTGCCAGCAGTTTAGGCTCAGGCCTCTACGAGCAGTACTTC
CDR3aa: CASSLGSGLYEQYF
abundance: NA
d_gene: NA
j_gene: TRBJ2-7
v_gene: TRBV27

CDR3nt: TGTGCCAGCAGCTTAGATCCCGATCTACGAGGGACTGAAGCTTTCTTT
CDR3aa: CASSLDPDLRGTEAFF
abundance: many
d_gene: NA
j_gene: TRBJ1-1
v_gene: TRBV7-8

CDR3nt: TGTGCCAGCAGCGTAGCCGGGCAGGGTCTATCTGGAAACACCATATATTTT
CDR3aa: CASSVAGQGLSGNTIYF
abundance: NA
d_gene: NA
j_gene: TRBJ1-3
v_gene: TRBV9

CDR3nt: TGTGCCAGCGTCCCGGTTGGGACAGGCGACTCTAGCACAGATACGCAGTATTTT
CDR3aa: CASVPVGTGDSSTDTQYF
abundance: NA
d_gene: TRBD1
j_gene: TRBJ2-3
v_gene: TRBV27

CDR3nt: TGCGCCAGCGGGGGACTGCCCGTCTCCTTTAATTCACCCCTCCACTTT
CDR3aa: CASGGLPVSFNSPLHF
abundance: many
d_gene: NA
j_gene: TRBJ1-6
v_gene: TRBV23-1

CDR3nt: TGCGCCAGCAGGTTGGACAGGGGCTATACCGGGGAGCTGTTTTTT
CDR3aa: CASRLDRGYTGELFF
abundance: once
d_gene: TRBD1
j_gene: TRBJ2-2
v_gene: TRBV10-2

CDR3nt: TGCGCCAGCAGCCAAGTTGATGTCGGGAGCTTGGATGAGCAGTTCTTC
CDR3aa: CASSQVDVGSLDEQFF
abundance: NA
d_gene: NA
j_gene: TRBJ2-1
v_gene: TRBV4-1

CDR3nt: TGTGCCAGCTCACCTGCCGGGACAGGAATTTCACCCCTCCACTTT
CDR3aa: CASSPAGTGISPLHF
abundance: NA
d_gene: TRBD1
j_gene: TRBJ1-6
v_gene: TRBV18

CDR3nt: TGTGCCAGCAGCTTATACCACGTTCAGGGGGCCGGGAATGAGCAGTTCTTC
CDR3aa: CASSLYHVQGAGNEQFF
abundance: NA
d_gene: TRBD1
j_gene: TRBJ2-1
v_gene: TRBV13

CDR3nt: TGTGCCAGCAGCTCGACTAGCGGGGCCCCCTACGAGCAGTACTTC
CDR3aa: CASSSTSGAPYEQYF
abundance: NA
d_gene: TRBD2
j_gene: TRBJ2-7
v_gene: TRBV6-2/TRBV6-3

CDR3nt: TGTGCCAGCAGCCCGAGACTAGCGGGAGACGGCGGGGAGCTGTTTTTT
CDR3aa: CASSPRLAGDGGELFF
abundance: few
d_gene: TRBD2
j_gene: TRBJ2-2
v_gene: TRBV7-2

CDR3nt: TGTGCCAGTACCGGGACTAGCGGGAGGGCCTTCGCGAATGAGCAGTTCTTC
CDR3aa: CASTGTSGRAFANEQFF
abundance: NA
d_gene: TRBD2
j_gene: TRBJ2-1
v_gene: TRBV19

CDR3nt: TGTGCCTCTGGGATCTCGGGAACAGGGGCTAACTATGGCTACACCTTC
CDR3aa: CASGISGTGANYGYTF
abundance: NA
d_gene: TRBD1
j_gene: TRBJ1-2
v_gene: TRBV30

CDR3nt: TGTGCCAGCTCACCAGAGGGGAACACTGAAGCTTTCTTT
CDR3aa: CASSPEGNTEAFF
abundance: many
d_gene: NA
j_gene: TRBJ1-1
v_gene: TRBV18

CDR3nt: TGTGCCAGCAGCCGAATGGACAGGGGACTATTGGATGAGCAGTTCTTC
CDR3aa: CASSRMDRGLLDEQFF
abundance: NA
d_gene: TRBD1
j_gene: TRBJ2-1
v_gene: TRBV5-5